A single sample is the source of the 3 T cell receptor beta chains below, sequenced in a study of blood T cell repertoires in COVID-19. Some clones are missing from TCRdb's copy, which holds only in-frame ones; the method was immunoSEQ multiplex PCR. The repertoire holds fewer than 250,000 clones, with about 93% as singletons. Source material: peripheral blood. The receptors come from a man in his 60s with COVID-19, enrolled during active disease.

The chain has TRBV4-1 and TRBJ1-1, with 7 bases that match TRBD1. This CDR3 comprises 15 residues. Germline V gene sequence: CDR1 MGHRA, CDR2 YSYEKL. Germline trimming cut 2 bases from V and 3 bases from J; bases unmatched to any gene: 6. In DNA, the CDR3 is TGCGCCAGCAGCCAACCTGACAGGGTCGACACTGAAGCTTTCTTT. This gives the protein CASSQPDRVDTEAFF.

This clone was detected once. The chain employs TRBV12-3 or TRBV12-4 and TRBJ2-1; TRBD1 agrees at 7 bases. CDR3 length equals 13 residues. The ends lost 5 bases at V and 15 bases at J; junction bases unmatched: 13. In DNA, the CDR3 is TGTGCCAGCAGTCAGGGGACAGTTTACAAAGGGTTCTTC. Residues: CASSQGTVYKGFF.

The genes are TRBV6-5 and TRBJ2-7; a possible D gene is TRBD2 (7 bases). V lost 6 bases, J lost 7 bases, and 19 bases lay in between. CDR3 size: 14 residues. The germline V gene encodes CDR1 MNHEY and CDR2 SVGAGI. The CDR3 sequence is CASRGRGAPGEQYF. The CDR3 coding sequence is TGTGCCAGCAGAGGCCGGGGGGCGCCCGGGGAGCAGTACTTC.